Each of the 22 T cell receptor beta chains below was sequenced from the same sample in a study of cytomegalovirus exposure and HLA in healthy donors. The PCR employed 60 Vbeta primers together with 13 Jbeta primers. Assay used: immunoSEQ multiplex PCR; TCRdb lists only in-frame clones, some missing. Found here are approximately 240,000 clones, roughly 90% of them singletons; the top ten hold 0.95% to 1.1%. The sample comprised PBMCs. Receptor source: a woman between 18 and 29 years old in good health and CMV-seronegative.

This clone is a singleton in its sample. The CDR3 is CAWNPSTGTIYF. DNA for the CDR3: TGTGCCTGGAACCCTAGCACGGGTACCATATATTTT. This chain joins TRBV30 and TRBJ1-3; D is undetermined. Germline V lookup: CDR1 GTSNPN, CDR2 SVGIG (reference sequence). The CDR3 sequence is 12 residues long. Trimming removed 4 bases at V and 10 bases at J, with 14 bases between. Together with reference TRBV30 and TRBJ1-3, the CDR3 gives the full variable domain: SQTIHQWPATLVQPVGSPLSLECTVEGTSNPNLYWYRQAAGRGLQLLFYSVGIGQISSEVPQNLSASRPQDRQFILSSKKLLLSDSGFYLCAWNPSTGTIYFGEGSWLTVV.

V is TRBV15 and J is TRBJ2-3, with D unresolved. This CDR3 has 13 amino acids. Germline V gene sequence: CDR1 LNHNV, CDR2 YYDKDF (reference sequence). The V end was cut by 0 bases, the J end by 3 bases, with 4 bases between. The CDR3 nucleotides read TGTGCCACCAGCAGAGATAATACAGATACGCAGTATTTT. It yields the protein CATSRDNTDTQYF. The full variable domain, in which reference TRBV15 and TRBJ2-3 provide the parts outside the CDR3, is DAMVIQNPRYQVTQFGKPVTLSCSQTLNHNVMYWYQQKSSQAPKLLFHYYDKDFNNEADTPDNFQSRRPNTSFCFLDIRSPGLGDTAMYLCATSRDNTDTQYFGPGTRLTVL.

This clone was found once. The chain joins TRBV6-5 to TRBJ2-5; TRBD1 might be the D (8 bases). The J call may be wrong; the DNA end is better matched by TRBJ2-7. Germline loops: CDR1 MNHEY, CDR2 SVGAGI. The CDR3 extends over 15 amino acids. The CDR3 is CASSYSTGGAYEQYF. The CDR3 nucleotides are TGTGCCAGCAGTTACTCCACAGGGGGGGCCTACGAGCAGTACTTC.

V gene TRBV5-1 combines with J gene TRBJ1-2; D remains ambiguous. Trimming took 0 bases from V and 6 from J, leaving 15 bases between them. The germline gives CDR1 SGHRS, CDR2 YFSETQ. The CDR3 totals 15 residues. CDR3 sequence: CASSLGGGSYDGYTF. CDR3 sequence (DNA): TGCGCCAGCAGCTTGGGAGGTGGCAGCTATGATGGCTACACCTTC.

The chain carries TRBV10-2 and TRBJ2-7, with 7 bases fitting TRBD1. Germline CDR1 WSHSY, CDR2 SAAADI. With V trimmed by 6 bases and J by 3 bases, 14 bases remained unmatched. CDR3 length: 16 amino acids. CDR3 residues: CASRGLLGTEHYEQYF. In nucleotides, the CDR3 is TGCGCCAGCAGGGGTCTTTTAGGGACAGAACACTACGAGCAGTACTTC.

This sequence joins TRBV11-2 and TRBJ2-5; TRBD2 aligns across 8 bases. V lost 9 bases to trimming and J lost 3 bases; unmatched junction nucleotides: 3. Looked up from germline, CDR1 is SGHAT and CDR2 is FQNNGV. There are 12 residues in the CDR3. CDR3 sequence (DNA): TGTGCCAGTCAACTAGCGGAAGAGACCCAGTACTTC. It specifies CASQLAEETQYF.

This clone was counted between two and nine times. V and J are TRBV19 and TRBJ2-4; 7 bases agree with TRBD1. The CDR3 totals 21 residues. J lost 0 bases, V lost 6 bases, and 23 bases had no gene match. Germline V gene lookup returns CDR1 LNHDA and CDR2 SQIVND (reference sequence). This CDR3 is CASRVGQREKGLILAKNIQYF. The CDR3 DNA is TGTGCCAGTAGAGTGGGACAGCGAGAAAAGGGCTTAATCCTAGCCAAAAACATTCAGTACTTC.

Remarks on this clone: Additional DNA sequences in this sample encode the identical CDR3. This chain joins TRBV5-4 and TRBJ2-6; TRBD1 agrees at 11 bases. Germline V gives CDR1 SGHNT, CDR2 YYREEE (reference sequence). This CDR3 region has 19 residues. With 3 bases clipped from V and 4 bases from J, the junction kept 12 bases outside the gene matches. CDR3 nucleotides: TGTGCCAGCAGCTCTGGACCGGGACAGGGGGATTCCGGGGCCAACGTCCTGACTTTC. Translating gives CASSSGPGQGDSGANVLTF. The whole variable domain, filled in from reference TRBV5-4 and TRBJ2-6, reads ETGVTQSPTHLIKTRGQQVTLRCSSQSGHNTVSWYQQALGQGPQFIFQYYREEENGRGNFPPRFSGLQFPNYSSELNVNALELDDSALYLCASSSGPGQGDSGANVLTFGAGSRLTVL.

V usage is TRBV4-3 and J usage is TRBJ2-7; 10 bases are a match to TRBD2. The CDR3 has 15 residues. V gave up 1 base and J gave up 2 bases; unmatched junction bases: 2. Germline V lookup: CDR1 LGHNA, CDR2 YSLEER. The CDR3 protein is CASSQVSGGAYEQYF. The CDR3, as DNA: TGCGCCAGCAGCCAAGTAAGCGGGGGGGCCTACGAGCAGTACTTC.

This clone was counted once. The DNA of the CDR3 is TGTGCCAGCACGGGGGGCGCGGTCTCCTACAATGAGCAGTTCTTC. This encodes CASTGGAVSYNEQFF. The V and J genes are TRBV19 and TRBJ2-1; TRBD2 might be the D (7 bases). CDR1 and CDR2 from the germline V gene are LNHDA and SQIVND (reference sequence). V lost 9 bases to trimming and J lost 0 bases, with 15 bases between them. The CDR3 has 15 amino acids. Drawing the rest from reference TRBV19 and TRBJ2-1, the complete variable domain is DGGITQSPKYLFRKEGQNVTLSCEQNLNHDAMYWYRQDPGQGLRLIYYSQIVNDFQKGDIAEGYSVSREKKESFPLTVTSAQKNPTAFYLCASTGGAVSYNEQFFGPGTRLTVL.

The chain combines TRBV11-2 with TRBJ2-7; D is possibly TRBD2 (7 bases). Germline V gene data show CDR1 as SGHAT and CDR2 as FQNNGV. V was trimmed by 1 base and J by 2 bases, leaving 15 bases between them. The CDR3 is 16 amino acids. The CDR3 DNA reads TGTGCCAGCAGCTTAGGTGTGGGGGGGCCAACCTACGAGCAGTACTTC. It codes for CASSLGVGGPTYEQYF.

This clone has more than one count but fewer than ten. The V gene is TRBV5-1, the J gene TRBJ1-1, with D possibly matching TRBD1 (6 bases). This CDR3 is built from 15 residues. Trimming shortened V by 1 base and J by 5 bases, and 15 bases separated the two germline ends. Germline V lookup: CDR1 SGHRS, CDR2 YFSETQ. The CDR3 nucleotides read TGCGCCAGCAGCTTGTCCACAGGGTCGGGAACTGAAGCTTTCTTT. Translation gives CASSLSTGSGTEAFF.

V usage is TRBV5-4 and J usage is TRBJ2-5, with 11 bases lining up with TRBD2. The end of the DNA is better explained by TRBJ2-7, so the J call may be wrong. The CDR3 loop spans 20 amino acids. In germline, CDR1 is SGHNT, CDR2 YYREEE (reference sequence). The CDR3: CASSFYRLAGRRGPSHEQYF. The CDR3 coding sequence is TGTGCCAGCAGCTTCTATCGACTAGCGGGAAGGCGAGGGCCTAGCCACGAGCAGTACTTC.

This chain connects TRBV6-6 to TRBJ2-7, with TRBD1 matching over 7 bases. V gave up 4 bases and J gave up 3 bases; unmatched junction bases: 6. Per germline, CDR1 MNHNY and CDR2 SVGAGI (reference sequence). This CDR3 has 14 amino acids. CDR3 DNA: TGTGCCAGCAGTTTACGACAGGGTTTCTACGAGCAGTACTTC. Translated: CASSLRQGFYEQYF.

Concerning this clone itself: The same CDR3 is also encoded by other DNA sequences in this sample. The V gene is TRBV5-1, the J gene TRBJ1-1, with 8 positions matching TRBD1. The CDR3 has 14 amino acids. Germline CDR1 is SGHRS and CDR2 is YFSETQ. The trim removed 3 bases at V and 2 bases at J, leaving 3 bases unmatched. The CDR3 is CASSWGTGNTEAFF. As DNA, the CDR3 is TGCGCCAGCAGCTGGGGGACAGGAAACACTGAAGCTTTCTTT.

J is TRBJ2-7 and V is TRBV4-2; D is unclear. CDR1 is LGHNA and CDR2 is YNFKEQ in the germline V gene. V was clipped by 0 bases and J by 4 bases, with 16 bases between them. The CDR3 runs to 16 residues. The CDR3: CASSQDLIRLIYEQYF. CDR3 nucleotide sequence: TGTGCCAGCAGCCAAGATCTTATTCGACTGATATACGAGCAGTACTTC.

DNA of the CDR3: TGTGCCAGCAGCTTAAGCCCCTCCGGGACAGGGTCAGATACGCAGTATTTT. Encoded protein: CASSLSPSGTGSDTQYF. The V call is TRBV7-3, the J call TRBJ2-3, with TRBD1 identical over 9 bases. CDR1 and CDR2 from the germline V gene are SGHTA and FQGTGA. The ends lost 1 base at V and 4 bases at J; junction bases unmatched: 9. This CDR3 contains 17 residues. The full variable domain, in which reference TRBV7-3 and TRBJ2-3 provide the parts outside the CDR3, is GAGVSQTPSNKVTEKGKYVELRCDPISGHTALYWYRQSLGQGPEFLIYFQGTGAADDSGLPNDRFFAVRPEGSVSTLKIQRTERGDSAVYLCASSLSPSGTGSDTQYFGPGTRLTVL.

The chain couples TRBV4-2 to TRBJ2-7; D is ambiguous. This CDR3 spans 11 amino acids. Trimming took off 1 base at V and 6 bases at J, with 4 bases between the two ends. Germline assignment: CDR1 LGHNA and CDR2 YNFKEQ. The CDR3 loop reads CASSQGSEQYF. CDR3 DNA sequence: TGTGCCAGCAGCCAAGGGAGCGAGCAGTACTTC.

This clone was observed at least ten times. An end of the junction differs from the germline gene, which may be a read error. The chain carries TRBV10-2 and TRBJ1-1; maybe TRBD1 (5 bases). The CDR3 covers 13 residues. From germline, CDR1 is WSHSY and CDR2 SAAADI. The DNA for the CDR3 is TGCGCCAGCGGTGAGACAGAGAACACTGAAGCTTTCTTT. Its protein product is CASGETENTEAFF.

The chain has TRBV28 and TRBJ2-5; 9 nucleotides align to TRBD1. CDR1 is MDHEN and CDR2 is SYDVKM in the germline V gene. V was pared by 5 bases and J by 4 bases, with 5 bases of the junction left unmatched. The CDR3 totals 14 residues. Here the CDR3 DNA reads TGTGCCAGCAGTATCCGGACAGGGGCAGAGACCCAGTACTTC. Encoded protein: CASSIRTGAETQYF.

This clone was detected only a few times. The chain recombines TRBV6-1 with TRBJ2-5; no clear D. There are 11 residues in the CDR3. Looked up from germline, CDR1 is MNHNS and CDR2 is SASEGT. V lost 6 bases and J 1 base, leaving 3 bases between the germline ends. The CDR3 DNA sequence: TGTGCCAGCAGACTCCAAGAGACCCAGTACTTC. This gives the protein CASRLQETQYF.

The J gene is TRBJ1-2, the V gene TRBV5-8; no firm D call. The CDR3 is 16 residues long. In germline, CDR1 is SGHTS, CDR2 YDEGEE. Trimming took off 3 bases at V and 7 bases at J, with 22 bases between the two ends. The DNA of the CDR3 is TGTGCCAGCAGCTCCCCGGAGGAGGGTGGAGCCCGTGGCTACACCTTC. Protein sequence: CASSSPEEGGARGYTF.